This entry lists 13 T cell receptor beta chains sequenced from one sample in a study of blood T cell repertoires in COVID-19. The data were produced by immunoSEQ multiplex PCR, yet TCRdb's version contains in-frame clones alone and is incomplete. The sample contains 200,000 to 250,000 clones, approximately 86% of which appear only once. The specimen was peripheral blood. The receptors were gathered from a woman aged 80 or over with active or convalescent COVID-19.

This chain links TRBV6-1 with TRBJ2-1; D might be TRBD1 (5 bases). This CDR3 has 16 amino acids. Germline lookup yields CDR1 MNHNS and CDR2 SASEGT. Between the trimmed V and J ends, which lost 1 base and 0 bases, there was a span of 10 bases. The CDR3 sequence: CASSEVVDSSYNEQFF. For the CDR3, the DNA is TGTGCCAGCAGTGAAGTGGTAGACAGCTCCTACAATGAGCAGTTCTTC.

This chain joins TRBV7-9 and TRBJ1-6, with D possibly being TRBD1 (6 bases). Germline V lookup: CDR1 SEHNR, CDR2 FQNEAQ (reference sequence). CDR3 length: 16 residues. Trimming took 0 bases from V and 9 from J, leaving 15 bases between them. The DNA for the CDR3 is TGTGCCAGCAGCTTAGCAGGGGGAGTCAATGGTTCACCCCTCCACTTT. Its translation: CASSLAGGVNGSPLHF. The complete variable domain, with remaining parts taken from reference TRBV7-9 and TRBJ1-6, reads DTGVSQNPRHKITKRGQNVTFRCDPISEHNRLYWYRQTLGQGPEFLTYFQNEAQLEKSRLLSDRFSAERPKGSFSTLEIQRTEQGDSAMYLCASSLAGGVNGSPLHFGNGTRLTVT.

The chain links TRBV5-5 to TRBJ1-3, with TRBD1 as a possible D gene (5 bases). The V and J ends lost 4 bases and 0 bases respectively, with 20 bases between them. CDR3 length: 18 amino acids. The germline gives CDR1 SGHKS, CDR2 YYEKEE (reference sequence). The DNA of the CDR3 is TGTGCCAGCAGCCTGAGACAGCTGAAACTTAGCTCTGGAAACACCATATATTTT. Translated: CASSLRQLKLSSGNTIYF.

This chain uses TRBV6-5 with TRBJ2-7; perhaps TRBD2 as D (5 bases). CDR1 and CDR2 from the germline V gene are MNHEY and SVGAGI. Trimming took off 0 bases at V and 1 base at J, with 10 bases between the two ends. The CDR3 totals 15 residues. The CDR3 loop is CASSYSSGYSYEQYF. DNA of the CDR3: TGTGCCAGCAGTTACTCGTCGGGGTATTCCTACGAGCAGTACTTC.

The chain has TRBV19 and TRBJ2-2; TRBD1 aligns across 9 bases. Germline CDR1 and CDR2: LNHDA and SQIVND (reference sequence). V lost 4 bases and J lost 3; bases outside the gene matches: 3. This CDR3 is 15 amino acids long. The CDR3 sequence: CASSKTGGDTGELFF. In DNA form, the CDR3 reads TGTGCCAGTAGTAAAACAGGGGGCGACACCGGGGAGCTGTTTTTT. Based on the CDR3 plus reference TRBV19 and TRBJ2-2, the full variable domain is DGGITQSPKYLFRKEGQNVTLSCEQNLNHDAMYWYRQDPGQGLRLIYYSQIVNDFQKGDIAEGYSVSREKKESFPLTVTSAQKNPTAFYLCASSKTGGDTGELFFGEGSRLTVL.

The J gene is TRBJ1-3, the V gene TRBV5-1, with a weak D call TRBD1 (6 bases). Trimming left V 0 bases short and J 1 base short, with 11 bases between. The CDR3 is made up of 16 amino acids. Looked up from germline, CDR1 is SGHRS and CDR2 is YFSETQ. The CDR3 sequence: CASSLVGALSGNTIYF. The DNA for the CDR3 is TGCGCCAGCAGCTTGGTGGGGGCGTTATCTGGAAACACCATATATTTT.

The rearrangement links TRBV5-1 to TRBJ2-5; TRBD2 agrees at 10 bases. J lost 1 base, V lost 2 bases, and 2 bases had no gene match. The CDR3 loop spans 15 amino acids. Germline V gives CDR1 SGHRS, CDR2 YFSETQ. CDR3 coding DNA: TGCGCCAGCAGCTTTTCTAGCGGGAGCCAAGAGACCCAGTACTTC. It translates to CASSFSSGSQETQYF.

This clone appeared once. The rearrangement joins TRBV4-1 to TRBJ1-4; D is possibly TRBD1 (6 bases). Germline CDR1 is MGHRA and CDR2 is YSYEKL. V shed 4 bases and J shed 5 bases, with 14 bases lying between them. The CDR3 has 15 residues. The CDR3 here is CASSLPGQSNEKLFF. CDR3 DNA sequence: TGCGCCAGCAGCCTTCCGGGACAATCAAATGAAAAACTGTTTTTT.

J is TRBJ2-3 and V is TRBV21-1; the table's D call, TRBD2, was not checked against the DNA. TRBV21-1 corresponds to a pseudogene. CDR3 length: 15 residues. As DNA, the CDR3 is TGTGCCAGCAGCAAAGACGGGGTCGGCATGGATACGCAGTATTTT. This translates into CASSKDGVGMDTQYF.

The chain combines TRBV3-1 (or the pseudogene TRBV3-2) with TRBJ1-2; D may be TRBD1 (5 bases). Germline CDR1 and CDR2: LGHDT and YNNKEL (reference sequence). The CDR3 has 12 amino acids. V was cut by 5 bases and J by 8 bases, with 12 bases left in between. This CDR3 reads CASSSRGRGYTF. CDR3 sequence (DNA): TGTGCCAGCAGCAGCCGGGGGAGAGGCTACACCTTC.

This clone was seen a single time. This chain uses TRBV14 with TRBJ2-7; D is unresolved. V lost 5 bases to trimming and J lost 7 bases, with 15 bases between them. The germline gives CDR1 SGHDN, CDR2 FVKESK. The length of the CDR3 is 13 residues. In DNA form, the CDR3 reads TGTGCCAGCAGCGCACAGCTCCTTGGAGAGCAGTACTTC. Amino acid sequence: CASSAQLLGEQYF.

The chain links TRBV30 to TRBJ1-2; D gene unclear. Germline values: CDR1 GTSNPN, CDR2 SVGIG (reference sequence). V lost 5 bases, J lost 4 bases, and 14 bases lay in between. The CDR3 runs 13 residues. The CDR3 spells CAWAQEGGYGYTF. In DNA, the CDR3 is TGTGCCTGGGCCCAGGAGGGAGGCTATGGCTACACCTTC.

V and J are TRBV10-3 and TRBJ2-7, with 9 bases lining up with TRBD1. V shed 10 bases and J 4 bases; nucleotides not matched to a gene: 11. CDR3 length equals 14 residues. Germline CDR1 reads ENHRY; CDR2 reads SYGVKD. CDR3 amino acids: CASEDRGLVYEQYF. Here the CDR3 DNA reads TGTGCCAGCGAGGACAGGGGTTTAGTTTACGAGCAGTACTTC.